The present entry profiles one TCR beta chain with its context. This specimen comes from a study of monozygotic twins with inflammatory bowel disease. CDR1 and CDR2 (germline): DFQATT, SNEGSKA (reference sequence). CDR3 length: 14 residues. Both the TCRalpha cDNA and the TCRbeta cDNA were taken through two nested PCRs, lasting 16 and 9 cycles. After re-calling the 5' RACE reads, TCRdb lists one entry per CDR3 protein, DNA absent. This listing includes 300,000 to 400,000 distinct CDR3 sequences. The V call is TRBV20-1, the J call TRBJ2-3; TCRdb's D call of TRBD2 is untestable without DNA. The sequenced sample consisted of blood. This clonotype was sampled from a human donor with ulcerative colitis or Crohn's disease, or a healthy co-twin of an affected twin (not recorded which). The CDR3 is CSAPKSGTGNTQYF.